There are many counts of the clone carrying this TCR beta chain. No antigen is known for it. This sample was taken from a study of regulatory T cells in long-lasting Graves disease. As for the study in general: Over 5 years of antithyroid drugs plus positive TSH receptor antibodies defined persistent Graves' disease.

The length of the CDR3 is 14 residues. V lost 7 bases, J lost 10 bases, and 15 bases stayed unmatched. HTBI primers from iRepertoire and Arm-PCR of CDR3 regions yielded the TCR beta libraries. TCRdb recomputed calls from the multiplex PCR reads with MiXCR, one row per CDR3 protein. Seen here are 310,000 or so distinct CDR3 sequences, about 20% observed once, and the top ten hold less than 35%. Study observations and caveats: Persistent Graves' patients showed less TCR diversity than newly diagnosed patients showed. When disease was persistent, TRBV28, TRBJ1-2 and TRBJ2-5 were the favored segments.

Time point meaning: persistent/refractory GD, antithyroid drugs over 5 years with positive TRAb. The authors made the TCR library using RNA they extracted from PBMCs. V gene TRBV12-3 or TRBV12-4 combines with J gene TRBJ2-5; 7 positions agree with TRBD2. This TCR was recovered from a female donor with Graves disease. The sample consisted of peripheral blood mononuclear cells (PBMCs), taken when the disease was refractory, from a patient treated with antithyroid drugs. CDR3 protein: CASTTSASGWVQYF. The CDR3 coding sequence is TGTGCCAGCACCACTAGCGCCTCGGGTTGGGTCCAGTACTTC.